This TCR beta chain was found in a study of shared clonotypes between healthy human individuals. The study, taken as a whole, reports: Only a few donors were included, so the genetic and exposure-history diversity represented was limited. Naive subsets generally exceeded memory subsets in estimated richness.

As processed by the authors: Filtering differed since immunoSEQ provided only junctions, with no quality scores. Profiled with immunoSEQ multiplex PCR; TCRdb holds only in-frame clones, not every one. Clone size and V and J calls were adopted from that table, with D and trimming inferred from the DNA. The sample shows 1 million to 1.2 million clones, approximately 75% of them seen only once. CDR3 length equals 13 residues. Germline V gene lookup returns CDR1 SGHTA and CDR2 FQGTGA. Between the trimmed V and J ends, which lost 2 bases and 4 bases, there was a span of 8 bases. To note about this clone: The antigen is unknown.

The chain links TRBV7-3 to TRBJ1-1; no definite D call. This TCR was sampled from a man aged 18-30 years in good health. Some clones in this sample may be carry-over from other donors' samples. The sequencing input was memory CD4+ T cells from PBMCs. Regarding subset: CD45RA-negative fraction. The CDR3 sequence: CASSLYKSTEAFF. Here the CDR3 DNA reads TGTGCCAGCAGCTTATACAAGAGCACTGAAGCTTTCTTT.